This TCR beta chain was retrieved from a study of blood T cell repertoires in COVID-19 (dated by TCRdb to 2019 to 2021). Regarding the complete study: The collaborator samples originated in the United States, Italy and Spain and spanned the acute and convalescent phases of COVID-19. The repertoires were released in a freely available public database intended as a resource for research on the immune response to SARS-CoV-2. The material from the prospective study consisted of cDNA or gDNA derived from T cells, B-cell-depleted T cells, or PBMCs. Samples were obtained from the ongoing ImmuneRACE study (first 160 participants) and from approximately 1,200 subjects provided by 6 global collaborators. Where available, HLA class I and class II types were obtained from metadata supplied by the sample provider rather than from assay-based typing. Nearly every sample came with metadata listing a de-identified subject ID, COVID-19 status, age in years and sex. The dataset comprised deeply sampled blood TCRbeta repertoires from subjects exposed to, actively infected with, or recovered from COVID-19.

At one collaborating source in Seattle, patients were enrolled during active infection and were followed longitudinally through the course of disease. The collaborating institutions used their own protocols to collect whole blood in K2EDTA tubes. For TCRbeta analysis, collaborators shipped samples as frozen whole blood, isolated PBMCs, or DNA extracted from either of those sample types. In the case of this clone: Its antigen is not yet known. No base quality values were provided; no much bigger clone lies one nucleotide off.

The CDR3 sequence holds 14 residues, the cysteine and phenylalanine included. Only the CDR3 part of the read is kept: 42 bases, read in frame from the first base. CDR1 and CDR2 were assigned from the germline V gene as SNHLY and FYNNEI. Clipping removes 5 bases from V and 6 bases from J, with 6 as the unmatched junction base count. TCRbeta CDR3 regions were amplified from genomic DNA by means of the immunoSEQ Assay, a bias-controlled multiplex PCR. As for the original processing: The number of nucleated cells in each sample was estimated from the amplification of reference gene primers within the assay. Sequence reads were collapsed and filtered to measure the absolute abundance of every unique TCRbeta CDR3 rearrangement. Productive Simpson clonality was computed per sample as the square root of Simpson's diversity index over productive rearrangements. Held by TCRdb, this immuneACCESS table contains in-frame sequences only and omits some clones. Under half of the omission traces to an unresolved V gene where checked; the cause of the rest is unknown. That table furnishes V, J and clone size, whereas the DNA furnished D and trimming. Counted in this sample were around 220,000 clones; 82% of them appeared once. 7.5% to 9.5% of the sample comes from the top ten.

Findings and caveats that apply to the study as a whole: How much clinical and demographic metadata was included differed by source and by participant, and the metadata was provided uncurated.

This sequence originates from a woman of 80 years or more with COVID-19, enrolled during active disease. Sequencing input: peripheral blood. The rearranged segments are TRBV2 and TRBJ1-4; the central 7 bases match TRBD1. The CDR3 amino acid sequence is: CASSKQGIDEKLFF. In nucleotides, the sequence is TGTGCCAGCAGTAAACAGGGGATCGATGAAAAACTGTTTTTT.